This T cell receptor beta chain was sequenced in a study of spatial heterogeneity in lung cancer. TCRdb re-called the 5' RACE reads with MiXCR, one entry per CDR3 protein. Of fewer than 6,500 distinct CDR3 sequences listed, approximately 13% were seen once; the top ten hold approximately 15%. This clonotype is deemed medium-sized (0.01 to 0.1%). A library made for alpha chains picked up this beta chain off target, so its size means little. The time point here: sample taken at primary tumor resection. The donors were 55 to 80 patients with non-small cell lung cancer that was early-stage and untreated. No cell sorting; template was whole RNA from tumor, lung tissue or PBMC. The CDR3 is 13 amino acids. Trimming pared 6 bases from V and 3 bases from J, leaving 11 bases between.

V usage is TRBV12-3 or TRBV12-4 and J usage is TRBJ2-5; the D gene is possibly TRBD2 (6 bases). The specimen was lung tissue, collected at surgery. The clonotype was recovered from a human donor with early-stage non-small cell lung cancer. CDR3 region: CASRPSGEETQYF. As DNA, the CDR3 is TGTGCCAGCAGGCCCTCGGGGGAAGAGACCCAGTACTTC.